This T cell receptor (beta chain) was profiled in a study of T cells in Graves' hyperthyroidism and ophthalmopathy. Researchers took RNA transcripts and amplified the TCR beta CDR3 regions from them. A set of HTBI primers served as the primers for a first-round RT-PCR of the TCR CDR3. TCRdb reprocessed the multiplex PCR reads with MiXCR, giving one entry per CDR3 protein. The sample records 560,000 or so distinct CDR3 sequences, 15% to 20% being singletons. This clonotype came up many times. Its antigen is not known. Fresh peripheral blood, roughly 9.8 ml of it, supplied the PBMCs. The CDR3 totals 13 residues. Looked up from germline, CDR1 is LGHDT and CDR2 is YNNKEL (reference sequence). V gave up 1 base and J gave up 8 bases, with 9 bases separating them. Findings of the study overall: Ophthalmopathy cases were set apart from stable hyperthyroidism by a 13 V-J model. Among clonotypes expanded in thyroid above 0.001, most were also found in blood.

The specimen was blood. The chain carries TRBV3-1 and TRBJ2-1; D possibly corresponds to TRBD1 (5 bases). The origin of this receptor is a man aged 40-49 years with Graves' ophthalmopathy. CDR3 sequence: CASSQGRVHEQFF. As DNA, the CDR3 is TGTGCCAGCAGCCAAGGCAGGGTCCATGAGCAGTTCTTC.